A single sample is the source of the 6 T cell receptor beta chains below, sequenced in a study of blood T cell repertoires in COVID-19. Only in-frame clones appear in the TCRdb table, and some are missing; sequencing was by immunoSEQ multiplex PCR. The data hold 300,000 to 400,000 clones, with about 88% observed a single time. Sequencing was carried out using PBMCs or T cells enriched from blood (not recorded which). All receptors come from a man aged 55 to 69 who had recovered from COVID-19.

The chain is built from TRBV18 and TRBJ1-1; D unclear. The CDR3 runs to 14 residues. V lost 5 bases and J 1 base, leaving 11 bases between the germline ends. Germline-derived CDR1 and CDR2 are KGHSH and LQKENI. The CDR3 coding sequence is TGTGCCAGCTCAGAGATGTCAGGGAACACTGAAGCTTTCTTT. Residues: CASSEMSGNTEAFF.

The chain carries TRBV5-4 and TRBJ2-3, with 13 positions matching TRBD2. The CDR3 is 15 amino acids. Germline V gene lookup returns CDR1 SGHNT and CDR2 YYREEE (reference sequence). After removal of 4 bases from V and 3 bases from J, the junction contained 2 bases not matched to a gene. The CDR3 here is CASSRTSGRTDTQYF. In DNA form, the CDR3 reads TGTGCCAGCAGCCGGACTAGCGGGAGAACAGATACGCAGTATTTT.

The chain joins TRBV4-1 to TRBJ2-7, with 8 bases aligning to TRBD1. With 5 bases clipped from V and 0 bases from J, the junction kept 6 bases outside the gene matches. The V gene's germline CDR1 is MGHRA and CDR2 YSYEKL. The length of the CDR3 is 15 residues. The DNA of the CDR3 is TGCGCCAGCAGCGTACAGGACAGGGCCTCCTACGAGCAGTACTTC. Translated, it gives CASSVQDRASYEQYF.

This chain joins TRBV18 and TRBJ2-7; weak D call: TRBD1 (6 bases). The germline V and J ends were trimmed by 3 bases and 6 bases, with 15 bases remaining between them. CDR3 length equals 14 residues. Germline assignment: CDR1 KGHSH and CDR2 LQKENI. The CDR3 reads CASSPNREGREQYF. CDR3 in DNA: TGTGCCAGCTCACCGAACAGGGAAGGTCGCGAGCAGTACTTC.

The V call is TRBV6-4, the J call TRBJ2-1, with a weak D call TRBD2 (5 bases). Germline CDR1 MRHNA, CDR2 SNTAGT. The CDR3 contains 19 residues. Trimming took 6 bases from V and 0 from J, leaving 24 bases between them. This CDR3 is CASSALRGLVRRSYNEQFF. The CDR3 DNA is TGTGCCAGCAGCGCCCTTAGAGGGCTAGTCCGGCGCTCCTACAATGAGCAGTTCTTC.

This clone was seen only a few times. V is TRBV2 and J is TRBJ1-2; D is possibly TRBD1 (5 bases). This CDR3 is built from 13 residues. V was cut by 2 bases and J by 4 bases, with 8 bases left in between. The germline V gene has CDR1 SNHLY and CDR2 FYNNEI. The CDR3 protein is CASSEWGGYGYTF. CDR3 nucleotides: TGTGCCAGCAGTGAATGGGGGGGCTATGGCTACACCTTC.